These T cell receptor beta chains were read from a single sample in a study of a mutant IDH1 vaccine in newly diagnosed glioma. The antigens for these receptors are not known. Profiled with immunoSEQ multiplex PCR; TCRdb holds only in-frame clones, not every one. Found here are under 70,000 clones, approximately 84% of them singletons; the top ten hold approximately 12%. This material consisted of PBMCs, taken from a glioma patient whose treatment included an IDH1 peptide vaccine. Receptors originate from a man aged 18 to 30 with glioma. The CDR3 runs from the conserved cysteine through the conserved F or W. The D gene is left open where the match is weak. Only some rows state a clone size, as once, few, many or a class for expanded clones.

J gene | V gene | clone size | D gene | CDR3 DNA | CDR3 protein
TRBJ2-7 | TRBV5-1 | . | TRBD1 | TGCGCCAGCGCGGGACAGGGTAGGGGCTACGAGCAGTACTTC | CASAGQGRGYEQYF
TRBJ2-7 | TRBV28 | . | TRBD2 | TGTGCCAGCAGGGTGGGGAGGGACTACGAGCAGTACTTC | CASRVGRDYEQYF
TRBJ1-6 | TRBV29-1 | . | . | TGCAGCGTTGGGTGGCAGGGCTCACCCCTCCACTTT | CSVGWQGSPLHF
TRBJ1-1 | TRBV6-1 | . | . | TGTGCCAGCAGTGAAGCGCTGAACACTGAAGCTTTCTTT | CASSEALNTEAFF
TRBJ1-2 | TRBV7-9 | . | . | TGTGCCAGCACCCACGTCGACTCAGCGGGCTATGGCTACACCTTC | CASTHVDSAGYGYTF
TRBJ1-5 | TRBV5-4 | . | . | TGTGCCAGCAGCTTGCGAGGTAGCAATCAGCCCCAGCATTTT | CASSLRGSNQPQHF
TRBJ2-3 | TRBV5-1 | . | TRBD1 | TGCGCCAGCAGCTTTCAGGGGGCTGAGAATACGCAGTATTTT | CASSFQGAENTQYF
TRBJ1-3 | TRBV27 | . | . | TGTGCCAGCAGTTTTTCCTGGGGTACTGGAAACACCATATATTTT | CASSFSWGTGNTIYF
TRBJ2-2 | TRBV5-1 | . | . | TGCGCCAGCATCTCAAGTCTCGGATCCCCCGGGGAGCTGTTTTTT | CASISSLGSPGELFF
TRBJ1-1 | TRBV11-2 | . | . | TGTGCCAGCAGCTTGTACCGGGGCCTAGAAGCTTTCTTT | CASSLYRGLEAFF
TRBJ2-7 | TRBV7-4 | . | TRBD1 | TGTGCCAGCAGCTTAGTTAGACAGGGGGTTAACGAGCAGTACTTC | CASSLVRQGVNEQYF
TRBJ1-1 | TRBV6-5 | . | . | TGTGCCAGCCAGGGGTCGACCACTGAAGCTTTCTTT | CASQGSTTEAFF
TRBJ2-3 | TRBV27 | . | . | TGTGCCAGCTCCAATAGGGATACGCAGTATTTT | CASSNRDTQYF
TRBJ2-3 | TRBV9 | . | . | TGTGCCAGCAGCGTAAGCTACACAGATACGCAGTATTTT | CASSVSYTDTQYF
TRBJ2-7 | TRBV30 | . | TRBD1 | TGTGCCTGGAGTGTACCCCGAGGGGGCAGGGAGCAGTACTTC | CAWSVPRGGREQYF
TRBJ1-2 | TRBV12-5 | few | TRBD1 | TGTGCTAGTGGCACGACAGGGGGCCTAGCTAACTATGGCTACACCTTC | CASGTTGGLANYGYTF
TRBJ1-5 | TRBV5-6 | . | . | TGTGCCAGCAGCTTTAGGGGGATAAGGACGAGAGGCAATCAGCCCCAGCATTTT | CASSFRGIRTRGNQPQHF
TRBJ2-1 | TRBV19 | . | . | TGTGCCAGTAGTATAGAGACTAGGCTAATCTACAATGAGCAGTTCTTC | CASSIETRLIYNEQFF
TRBJ1-5 | TRBV4-3 | . | . | TGCGCCAGCAGCCAAGAGATCCATCAGCCCCAGCATTTT | CASSQEIHQPQHF
TRBJ2-3 | TRBV30 | . | . | TGTGCCTGGTACAGGGGTGGGGGGACAGATACGCAGTATTTT | CAWYRGGGTDTQYF
TRBJ1-2 | TRBV30 | . | . | TGTGCCTGGACTTTGGGGATTAACTATGGCTACACCTTC | CAWTLGINYGYTF
TRBJ2-7 | TRBV6-6 | . | . | TGTGCCAGCAGTTACTCGTTTAGCCCGAACGAGCAGTACTTC | CASSYSFSPNEQYF
TRBJ2-7 | TRBV25-1 | . | . | TGTGCCAGCAGTGAATTTGGTGGGCCCTCCGAGCAGTACTTC | CASSEFGGPSEQYF
TRBJ2-5 | TRBV27 | . | . | TGTGCCAGCAGTTTATACAGCGCGCGGGAGACCCAGTACTTC | CASSLYSARETQYF
TRBJ2-7 | TRBV7-9 | . | TRBD1 | TGTGCCAGCAGCTTCGGACAGGGGGCGTTCGAGCAGTACTTC | CASSFGQGAFEQYF
TRBJ1-6 | TRBV4-1 | . | TRBD1 | TGCGCCAGCAGCCAACCGGACAGGGAGGTTTCACCCCTCCACTTT | CASSQPDREVSPLHF
TRBJ1-1 | TRBV30 | few | . | TGTGCCTGGAGTTGGAACACTGAAGCTTTCTTT | CAWSWNTEAFF
TRBJ2-2 | TRBV7-6 | . | TRBD2 | TGTGCCAGCAGCTTGGGACTAGCGGCGAACACCGGGGAGCTGTTTTTT | CASSLGLAANTGELFF